This T cell receptor beta chain is from a study of cytomegalovirus exposure and HLA in healthy donors. Worth noting for this clone: Its specificity is not known.

The PCR made use of 60 Vbeta and 13 Jbeta primers. Only in-frame clones appear in the TCRdb table, and some are missing; sequencing was by immunoSEQ multiplex PCR. This listing includes some 120,000 clones. The CDR3 runs to 14 residues. Germline CDR1 and CDR2: SGDLS and YYNGEE. V shed 4 bases and J 4 bases; nucleotides not matched to a gene: 5. The study's findings and limits: Later examination showed HLA-associated TCR beta chains had greater clonal expansion than equally common others. Indistinguishable V segments such as TRBV6-2 and TRBV6-3 were excluded. On later analysis, the bulk of CMV-associated TCR beta chains appeared to be HLA-restricted.

This clonotype was obtained from a man aged 40-49 years in good health and CMV-seropositive. The chain employs TRBV9 and TRBJ2-1; 7 bases map to TRBD1. The sequencing input was PBMCs. In nucleotides, the CDR3 is TGTGCCAGCAGCCCCCGGGACAGATACAATGAGCAGTTCTTC. Its protein is CASSPRDRYNEQFF.